This T cell receptor (beta chain) was recovered during a study of post-analysis software for immune sequencing data. Study context: Some patients lacked subtype; others had relapsing-remitting, secondary progressive or progressive-relapsing disease.

Each TCR beta cDNA library carried unique molecular identifiers. When about 1 to 11 million T cells were used, they gave a few hundred thousand cDNA molecules. TCRdb reprocessed the PCR reads with MiXCR, giving one entry per CDR3 protein. The sample shows fewer than 700,000 distinct CDR3 sequences, around 44% of them seen only once. Study-wide results and caveats: Normalized Chao1 diversity was significantly lower in multiple sclerosis patients than in controls. Those samples that were prepared in the same batch co-clustered strongly by F measure.

A note on this clonotype: Its antigen remains unidentified.

Sequencing used blood. This TCR came from a girl between 10 and 17 years old with multiple sclerosis.

CDR3 loop: CAISEPSGRVNEQFF. Written as DNA, the CDR3 is TGTGCCATCAGTGAGCCTAGCGGGAGGGTCAATGAGCAGTTCTTC. The chain uses TRBV10-3 and TRBJ2-1; 12 nucleotides align to TRBD2. The trim removed 2 bases at V and 6 bases at J, leaving 2 bases unmatched. This CDR3 has 15 amino acids. CDR1 is ENHRY and CDR2 is SYGVKD in the germline V gene.